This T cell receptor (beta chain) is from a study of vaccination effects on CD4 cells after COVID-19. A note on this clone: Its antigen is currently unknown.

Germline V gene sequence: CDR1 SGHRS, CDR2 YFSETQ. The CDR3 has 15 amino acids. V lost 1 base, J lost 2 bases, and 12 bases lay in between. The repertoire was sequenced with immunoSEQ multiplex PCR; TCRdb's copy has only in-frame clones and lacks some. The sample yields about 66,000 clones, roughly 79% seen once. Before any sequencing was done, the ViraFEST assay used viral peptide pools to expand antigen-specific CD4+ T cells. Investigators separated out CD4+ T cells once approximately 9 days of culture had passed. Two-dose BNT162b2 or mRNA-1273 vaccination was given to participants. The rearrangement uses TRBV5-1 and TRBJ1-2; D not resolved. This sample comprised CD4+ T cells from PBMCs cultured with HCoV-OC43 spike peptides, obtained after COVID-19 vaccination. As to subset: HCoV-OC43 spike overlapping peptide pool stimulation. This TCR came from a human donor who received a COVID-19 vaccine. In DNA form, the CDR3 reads TGCGCCAGCAGCTTGTCATTTCCGGGGAACTATGGCTACACCTTC. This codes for CASSLSFPGNYGYTF.